The source of this TCR beta chain is a study of long-term antiretroviral therapy in people with HIV. Study results and limitations: Narrower CDR3 length ranges marked HIV repertoires relative to controls. Clones that had undergone expansion before ART dominated the repertoire at all time points.

Everyone in the study who had HIV was treated in the United States. Running of the v3.0 immunoSEQ assay took place at survey level. Sequencing was designed to cover about 40,000-55,000 T-cell genomes in each sample. The data were produced by immunoSEQ multiplex PCR, yet TCRdb's version contains in-frame clones alone and is incomplete. The data hold 30,000 to 50,000 clones, with about 85% observed a single time. Trimming pared 4 bases from V and 4 bases from J, leaving 14 bases between. CDR3 length equals 14 residues. Germline CDR1 reads SGHDT; CDR2 reads YYEEEE. With respect to this clone: Its antigen remains unknown.

The chain employs TRBV5-6 and TRBJ2-5; D may be TRBD2 (6 bases). This receptor was identified in a woman aged 45-59 years with HIV. Source: unsorted PBMCs, taken 3.1 years after starting antiretroviral therapy. CDR3: CASSTGEGGETQYF. The CDR3 bases are TGTGCCAGCAGCACAGGCGAGGGAGGAGAGACCCAGTACTTC.